One and the same sample provided the 24 T cell receptor beta chains below, sequenced in a study of cytomegalovirus exposure and HLA in healthy donors. The PCR contained 60 Vbeta and 13 Jbeta primers. TCRdb's copy holds only in-frame clones and misses some; the assay was immunoSEQ multiplex PCR. The repertoire holds 160,000 or so clones, with 75% to 90% as singletons. Input material: PBMCs. The receptors come from a woman aged 18-35 years in good health and CMV-seronegative.

Concerning this clone: This sample includes further DNA sequences coding for the same CDR3. This rearrangement joins TRBV9 to TRBJ2-5, with D tentatively TRBD2 (7 bases). The CDR3 sequence is 15 residues long. Germline V lookup: CDR1 SGDLS, CDR2 YYNGEE. Trimming removed 1 base from V and 2 bases from J, with 12 bases in between. DNA of the CDR3: TGTGCCAGCAGCGTAACGAGCGGGACACAAGAGACCCAGTACTTC. Its protein product is CASSVTSGTQETQYF.

V usage is TRBV10-3 and J usage is TRBJ2-2, with D perhaps matching TRBD2 (6 bases). CDR1 and CDR2 (germline): ENHRY, SYGVKD. This CDR3 contains 15 residues. The germline V and J ends were trimmed by 8 bases and 5 bases, with 18 bases remaining between them. CDR3 nucleotides: TGTGCCATCGCGGAATGGGCGGGATTGACCGGGGAGCTGTTTTTT. Residues: CAIAEWAGLTGELFF.

J is TRBJ1-4 and V is TRBV27, with 7 bases matching TRBD1. The germline gives CDR1 MNHEY, CDR2 SMNVEV (reference sequence). The J segment lost 7 bases and the V segment lost 7 bases, leaving 9 bases of the junction unmatched. This CDR3 is built from 14 residues. CDR3 in amino acids: CASILTGTCEKLFF. The CDR3 nucleotides are TGTGCCAGCATCCTGACAGGGACTTGTGAAAAACTGTTTTTT.

The chain uses TRBV7-2 and TRBJ1-2, with no clear D. This CDR3 region has 14 residues. Germline assignment: CDR1 SGHTA and CDR2 FQGNSA. Trimming cost V 5 bases and J 2 bases, with 12 bases left between them. The CDR3 DNA is TGTGCCAGCAGCGCGACGACCGGGAACTATGGCTACACCTTC. Translating gives CASSATTGNYGYTF.

This chain uses TRBV18 with TRBJ1-6; D uncertain. The CDR3 extends over 15 amino acids. Germline assignment: CDR1 KGHSH and CDR2 LQKENI. The V end lost 3 bases, the J end lost 0 bases, and 6 bases lay between the germline ends. For the CDR3, the DNA is TGTGCCAGCTCACCTGCAGGCTCCTATAATTCACCCCTCCACTTT. It is translated as CASSPAGSYNSPLHF.

This chain joins TRBV29-1 and TRBJ1-4; D is uncertain. CDR1 and CDR2 (germline): SQVTM, ANQGSEA. V was trimmed by 8 bases and J by 4 bases, leaving 17 bases between them. The CDR3 covers 14 residues. The CDR3 protein is CSYSERLDNEKLFF. CDR3 in DNA: TGCAGCTATTCCGAGCGGCTGGATAATGAAAAACTGTTTTTT.

The chain links TRBV7-9 to TRBJ1-2, with 7 bases aligning to TRBD1. The CDR3 has 13 amino acids. After removal of 6 bases from V and 5 bases from J, the junction contained 6 bases not matched to a gene. Germline CDR1 is SEHNR and CDR2 is FQNEAQ (reference sequence). CDR3 sequence reads: CASRSTGLYGYTF. Here the CDR3 DNA reads TGTGCCAGCAGGTCGACAGGGTTGTATGGCTACACCTTC.

Comment on this clone: At the DNA level, this CDR3 is encoded by other sequences in the same sample as well. J is TRBJ1-4 and V is TRBV5-1; 7 bases match TRBD1. J was trimmed by 8 bases and V by 4 bases; bases with no gene match: 8. Germline V gives CDR1 SGHRS, CDR2 YFSETQ. The CDR3 has 14 amino acids. As DNA, the CDR3 is TGCGCCAGCAGCCCGGGACAGAAGAAGGAAAAACTGTTTTTT. It codes for CASSPGQKKEKLFF.

The J gene is TRBJ1-2, the V gene TRBV6-1; TRBD1 matches 7 bases. With V trimmed by 2 bases and J by 8 bases, 5 bases remained unmatched. The CDR3 is 13 residues long. The germline V gene has CDR1 MNHNS and CDR2 SASEGT. The DNA for the CDR3 is TGTGCCAGCAGTGAATGGTCAGGGGGAGGCTACACCTTC. Its protein is CASSEWSGGGYTF.

This clone was counted only a few times. This chain links TRBV27 with TRBJ2-7; no definite D call. There are 12 residues in the CDR3. The V gene's germline CDR1 is MNHEY and CDR2 SMNVEV (reference sequence). Trimming stripped 2 bases from V and 4 bases from J, with 6 bases between. The CDR3 protein is CASSLNGYEQYF. Here the CDR3 DNA reads TGTGCCAGCAGTTTAAACGGTTACGAGCAGTACTTC.

The chain combines TRBV10-3 with TRBJ2-2; TRBD2 matches 11 bases. After removal of 6 bases from V and 4 bases from J, the junction contained 7 bases not matched to a gene. Germline V gene lookup returns CDR1 ENHRY and CDR2 SYGVKD. This CDR3 is 16 amino acids long. CDR3 bases: TGTGCCATCAGAACTAGCGGGAGCGGAAGCACCGGGGAGCTGTTTTTT. Its translation: CAIRTSGSGSTGELFF.

This clone occurred a few times. The V gene is TRBV6-1, the J gene TRBJ1-1; 8 bases fit TRBD1. CDR3 length equals 14 residues. CDR1 and CDR2 from the germline V gene are MNHNS and SASEGT. V lost 3 bases, J lost 2 bases, and 2 bases stayed unmatched. CDR3 sequence reads: CASSEGQENTEAFF. In DNA form, the CDR3 reads TGTGCCAGCAGTGAGGGACAGGAAAACACTGAAGCTTTCTTT.

The J gene is TRBJ1-4, the V gene TRBV10-2; D gene unclear. Germline loops: CDR1 WSHSY, CDR2 SAAADI. The CDR3 runs 17 residues. Deletions cut 0 bases from V and 0 bases from J, with 11 bases between. This CDR3 reads CASSESRAPSTNEKLFF. The CDR3 DNA is TGCGCCAGCAGTGAGTCGAGGGCCCCTTCAACTAATGAAAAACTGTTTTTT.

As DNA, the CDR3 is TGTGCCAGCAGCCCTTGGACAGGGTTGAACACTGAAGCTTTCTTT. Translating gives CASSPWTGLNTEAFF. This sequence joins TRBV7-9 and TRBJ1-1, with 8 bases that match TRBD1. The CDR3 runs 15 residues. Trimming removed 5 bases from V and 0 bases from J; junction bases left unmatched: 5. Germline V gene sequence: CDR1 SEHNR, CDR2 FQNEAQ (reference sequence).

The chain carries TRBV7-2 and TRBJ2-5; a possible D gene is TRBD2 (6 bases). Germline CDR1 is SGHTA and CDR2 is FQGNSA. V was cut by 9 bases and J by 4 bases, with 15 bases left in between. This CDR3 spans 13 amino acids. The DNA for the CDR3 is TGTGCCAGTACCCGGGAGTTGAGAGAGACCCAGTACTTC. Protein: CASTRELRETQYF.

Remarks on this clone: The same CDR3 can be traced to other DNA sequences in this sample. The chain is built from TRBV11-2 and TRBJ2-1; 8 nucleotides agree with TRBD1. Losses at the gene ends were 5 bases for V and 4 bases for J; bases not matched to a gene: 10. Looked up from germline, CDR1 is SGHAT and CDR2 is FQNNGV. This CDR3 region has 16 residues. The CDR3 loop is CASSLVRGRRYNEQFF. The CDR3 DNA follows: TGTGCCAGCAGCCTAGTCAGGGGGCGCAGGTACAATGAGCAGTTCTTC.

The chain recombines TRBV19 with TRBJ2-2; TRBD2 is a possible D gene (6 bases). Trimming stripped 6 bases from V and 3 bases from J, with 17 bases between. CDR3 length: 16 residues. Germline V gives CDR1 LNHDA, CDR2 SQIVND (reference sequence). CDR3 in amino acids: CASSPMLTSYTGELFF. The CDR3 DNA reads as TGTGCCAGTAGCCCCATGTTGACTAGTTACACCGGGGAGCTGTTTTTT.

The chain links TRBV5-6 to TRBJ2-5; 7 bases align to TRBD1. The J call may be wrong; the DNA end is better matched by TRBJ2-7. CDR3 length: 14 amino acids. The germline V gene encodes CDR1 SGHDT and CDR2 YYEEEE. CDR3 amino acids: CASSLGTGLYEQYF. In DNA, the CDR3 is TGTGCCAGCAGCTTGGGGACAGGCCTCTACGAGCAGTACTTC.

This clone was seen just once. The chain uses TRBV2 and TRBJ1-2; TRBD1 agrees at 7 bases. This CDR3 contains 15 residues. V was pared by 10 bases and J by 3 bases, with 14 bases of the junction left unmatched. Germline V gene sequence: CDR1 SNHLY, CDR2 FYNNEI. CDR3 sequence (DNA): TGTGCCACCCTCGGGGAGAAGGGGGCGGACTATGGCTACACCTTC. Amino acid sequence: CATLGEKGADYGYTF.

A single count supports this clone. Different DNA sequences within this sample yield the same CDR3. The chain links TRBV7-9 to TRBJ2-3; tentative D call: TRBD1 (6 bases). CDR1 is SEHNR, CDR2 FQNEAQ, per germline (reference sequence). The length of the CDR3 is 14 residues. V lost 1 base, J lost 6 bases, and 11 bases lay in between. CDR3 DNA sequence: TGTGCCAGCAGCTTAGTTGGGGGCCGGGATACGCAGTATTTT. The encoded protein is CASSLVGGRDTQYF.

Concerning this clone: The same CDR3 is also encoded by other DNA sequences in this sample. V is TRBV5-1 and J is TRBJ2-7, with a weak D call TRBD1 (6 bases). V lost 3 bases, J lost 3 bases, and 10 bases lay in between. The CDR3 sequence is 13 residues long. CDR1 and CDR2 from the germline V gene are SGHRS and YFSETQ. The CDR3 DNA follows: TGCGCCAGCAGCTACCAGGGGCTCTACGAGCAGTACTTC. Its translation: CASSYQGLYEQYF.

The chain is built from TRBV6-4 and TRBJ2-3; 7 bases are a match to TRBD2. The CDR3 spans 15 residues. Per germline, CDR1 MRHNA and CDR2 SNTAGT. V was clipped by 5 bases and J by 3 bases; unmatched bases: 8. This CDR3 reads CASSPGLDGTDTQYF. CDR3 DNA: TGTGCCAGCAGTCCCGGACTAGATGGTACAGATACGCAGTATTTT.

V usage is TRBV27 and J usage is TRBJ2-3; weak D call: TRBD1 (6 bases). The CDR3 consists of 14 residues. V shed 5 bases and J shed 2 bases, with 11 bases lying between them. CDR1 MNHEY and CDR2 SMNVEV come from the germline V gene (reference sequence). DNA of the CDR3: TGTGCCAGCAGTCACGGGACACTCACAGATACGCAGTATTTT. It yields the protein CASSHGTLTDTQYF.

In its sample, this clone was seen once. This chain joins TRBV5-6 and TRBJ1-2; tentatively, D is TRBD1 (5 bases). This CDR3 has 12 residues. The germline CDR1 and CDR2 sequences are SGHDT and YYEEEE. V was cut by 3 bases and J by 8 bases, with 11 bases left in between. CDR3 DNA: TGTGCCAGCAGCTCCTCAGGGTACGGCTACACCTTC. Amino acid sequence: CASSSSGYGYTF.